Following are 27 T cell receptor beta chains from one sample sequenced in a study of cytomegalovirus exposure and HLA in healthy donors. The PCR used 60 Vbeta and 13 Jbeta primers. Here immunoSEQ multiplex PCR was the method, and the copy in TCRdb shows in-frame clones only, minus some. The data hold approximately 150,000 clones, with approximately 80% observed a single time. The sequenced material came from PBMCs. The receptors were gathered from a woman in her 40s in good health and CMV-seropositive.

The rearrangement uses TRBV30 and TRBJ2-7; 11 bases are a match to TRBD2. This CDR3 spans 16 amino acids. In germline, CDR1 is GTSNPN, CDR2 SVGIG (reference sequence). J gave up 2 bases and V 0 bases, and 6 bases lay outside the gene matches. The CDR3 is CAWSVTSGRRTYEQYF. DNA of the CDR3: TGTGCCTGGAGTGTTACTAGCGGGAGAAGGACCTACGAGCAGTACTTC.

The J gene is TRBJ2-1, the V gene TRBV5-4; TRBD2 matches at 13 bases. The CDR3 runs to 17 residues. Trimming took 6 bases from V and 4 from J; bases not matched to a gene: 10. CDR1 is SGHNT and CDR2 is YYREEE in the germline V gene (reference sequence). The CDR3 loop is CASTTTSGRNVYNEQFF. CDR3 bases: TGTGCCAGCACCACGACTAGCGGGAGGAACGTATACAATGAGCAGTTCTTC.

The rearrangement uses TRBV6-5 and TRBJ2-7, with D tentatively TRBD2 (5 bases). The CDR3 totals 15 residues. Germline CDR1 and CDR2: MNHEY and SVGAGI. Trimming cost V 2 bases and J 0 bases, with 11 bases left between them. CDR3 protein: CASSYNAGDSYEQYF. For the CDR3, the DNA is TGTGCCAGCAGTTACAACGCGGGCGACTCCTACGAGCAGTACTTC.

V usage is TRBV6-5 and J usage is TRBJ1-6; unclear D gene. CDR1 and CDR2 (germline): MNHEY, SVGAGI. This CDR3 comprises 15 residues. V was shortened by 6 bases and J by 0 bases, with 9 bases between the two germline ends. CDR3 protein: CASRPEPSYNSPLHF. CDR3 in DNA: TGTGCCAGCAGACCTGAGCCCTCCTATAATTCACCCCTCCACTTT.

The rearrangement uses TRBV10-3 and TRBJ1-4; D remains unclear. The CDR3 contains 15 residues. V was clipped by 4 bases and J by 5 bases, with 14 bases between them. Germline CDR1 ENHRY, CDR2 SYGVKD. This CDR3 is CAISAEASGNEKLFF. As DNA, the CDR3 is TGTGCCATCAGTGCTGAGGCTAGTGGAAATGAAAAACTGTTTTTT.

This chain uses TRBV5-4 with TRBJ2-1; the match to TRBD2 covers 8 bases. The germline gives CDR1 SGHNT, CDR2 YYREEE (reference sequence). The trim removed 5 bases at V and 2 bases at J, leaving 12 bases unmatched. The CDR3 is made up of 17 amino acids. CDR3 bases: TGTGCCAGCAGATCGTCCGGGGGGACTAGACCCTACAATGAGCAGTTCTTC. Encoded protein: CASRSSGGTRPYNEQFF.

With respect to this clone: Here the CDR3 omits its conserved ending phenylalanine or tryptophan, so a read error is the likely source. CDR3 sequence: CAWRRGTLNTEAFL. The CDR3 nucleotides are TGTGCCTGGAGAAGGGGCACCCTCAACACTGAAGCTTTCCTT. The chain combines TRBV30 with TRBJ1-1, with D maybe TRBD1 (5 bases). The CDR3 covers 14 residues. CDR1 GTSNPN and CDR2 SVGIG come from the germline V gene (reference sequence). The germline V and J ends were trimmed by 3 bases and 2 bases, with 13 bases remaining between them.

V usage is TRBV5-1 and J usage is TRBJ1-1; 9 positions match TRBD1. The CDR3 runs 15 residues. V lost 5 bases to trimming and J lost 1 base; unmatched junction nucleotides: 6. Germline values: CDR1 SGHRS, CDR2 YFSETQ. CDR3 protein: CASRLQGQGNTEAFF. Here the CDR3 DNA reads TGCGCCAGCAGACTACAGGGACAGGGGAACACTGAAGCTTTCTTT.

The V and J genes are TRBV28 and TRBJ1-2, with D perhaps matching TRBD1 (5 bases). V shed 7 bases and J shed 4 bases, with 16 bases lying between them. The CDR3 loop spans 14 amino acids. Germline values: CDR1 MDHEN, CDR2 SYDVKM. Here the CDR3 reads CASKLQATVYGYTF. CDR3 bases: TGTGCCAGCAAGTTACAGGCCACCGTCTATGGCTACACCTTC.

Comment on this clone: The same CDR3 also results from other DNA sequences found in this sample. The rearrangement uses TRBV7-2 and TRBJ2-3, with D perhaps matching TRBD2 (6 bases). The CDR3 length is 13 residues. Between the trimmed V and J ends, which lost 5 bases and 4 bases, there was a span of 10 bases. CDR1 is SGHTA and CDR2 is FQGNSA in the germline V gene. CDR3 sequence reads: CASSPDYADTQYF. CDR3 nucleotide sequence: TGTGCCAGCAGCCCGGACTACGCAGATACGCAGTATTTT. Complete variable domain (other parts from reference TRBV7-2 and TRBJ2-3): GAGVSQSPSNKVTEKGKDVELRCDPISGHTALYWYRQSLGQGLEFLIYFQGNSAPDKSGLPSDRFSAERTGGSVSTLTIQRTQQEDSAVYLCASSPDYADTQYFGPGTRLTVL.

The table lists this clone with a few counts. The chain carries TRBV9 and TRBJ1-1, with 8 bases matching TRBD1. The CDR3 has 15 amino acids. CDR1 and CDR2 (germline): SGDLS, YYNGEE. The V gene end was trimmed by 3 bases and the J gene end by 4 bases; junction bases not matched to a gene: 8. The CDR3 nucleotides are TGTGCCAGCAGCGCCCAGGGGGCGCGGGGCACTGAAGCTTTCTTT. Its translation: CASSAQGARGTEAFF.

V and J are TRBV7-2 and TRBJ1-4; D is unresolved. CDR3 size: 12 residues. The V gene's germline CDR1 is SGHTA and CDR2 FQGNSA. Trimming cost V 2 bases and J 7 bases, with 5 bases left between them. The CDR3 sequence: CASSLIREKLFF. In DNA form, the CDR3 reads TGTGCCAGCAGCTTAATTCGTGAAAAACTGTTTTTT.

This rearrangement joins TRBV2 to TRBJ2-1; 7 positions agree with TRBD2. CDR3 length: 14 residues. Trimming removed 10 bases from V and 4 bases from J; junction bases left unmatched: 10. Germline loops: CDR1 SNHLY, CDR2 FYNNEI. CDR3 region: CATTSSGPYNEQFF. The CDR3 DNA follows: TGTGCCACTACGAGTAGCGGGCCTTACAATGAGCAGTTCTTC.

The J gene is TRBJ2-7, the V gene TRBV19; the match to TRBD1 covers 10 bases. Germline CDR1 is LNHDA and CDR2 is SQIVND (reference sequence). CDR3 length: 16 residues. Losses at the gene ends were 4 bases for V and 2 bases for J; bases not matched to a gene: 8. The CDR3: CASSNPGQGSPYEQYF. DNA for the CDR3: TGTGCCAGTAGTAACCCGGGACAGGGGAGCCCCTACGAGCAGTACTTC.

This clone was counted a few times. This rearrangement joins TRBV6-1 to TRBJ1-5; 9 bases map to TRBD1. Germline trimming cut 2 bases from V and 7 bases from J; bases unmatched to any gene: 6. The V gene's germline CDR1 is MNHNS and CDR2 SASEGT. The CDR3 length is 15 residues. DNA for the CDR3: TGTGCCAGCAGTGAACCGGGACAGGGATTACAGCCCCAGCATTTT. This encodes CASSEPGQGLQPQHF.

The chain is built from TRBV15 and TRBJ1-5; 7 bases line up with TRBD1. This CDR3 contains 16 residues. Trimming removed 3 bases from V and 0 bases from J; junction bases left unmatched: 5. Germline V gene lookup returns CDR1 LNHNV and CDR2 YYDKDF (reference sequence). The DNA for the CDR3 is TGTGCCACCAGCAGCCCAGGACAGGATAGCAATCAGCCCCAGCATTTT. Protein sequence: CATSSPGQDSNQPQHF.

The CDR3 region is CASSFGVESYEQYF. Here the CDR3 DNA reads TGTGCCAGCAGTTTCGGGGTTGAAAGCTACGAGCAGTACTTC. This chain uses TRBV6-1 with TRBJ2-7, with D tentatively TRBD2 (5 bases). The germline V gene encodes CDR1 MNHNS and CDR2 SASEGT. CDR3 length equals 14 residues. V shed 5 bases and J shed 3 bases, with 14 bases lying between them.

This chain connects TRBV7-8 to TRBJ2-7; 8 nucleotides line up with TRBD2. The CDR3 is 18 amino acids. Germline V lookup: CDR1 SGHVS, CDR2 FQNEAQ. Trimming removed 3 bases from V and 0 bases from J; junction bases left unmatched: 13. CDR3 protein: CASSFGRRGGSSSYEQYF. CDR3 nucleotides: TGTGCCAGCAGCTTCGGGAGACGCGGGGGGTCGAGCTCCTACGAGCAGTACTTC.

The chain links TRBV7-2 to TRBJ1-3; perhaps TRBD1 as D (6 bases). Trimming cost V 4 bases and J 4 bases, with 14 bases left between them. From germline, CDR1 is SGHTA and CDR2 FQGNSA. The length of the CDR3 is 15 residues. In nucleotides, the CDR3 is TGTGCCAGCAGCTATAACGCAGGGGCAGGAAACACCATATATTTT. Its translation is CASSYNAGAGNTIYF.

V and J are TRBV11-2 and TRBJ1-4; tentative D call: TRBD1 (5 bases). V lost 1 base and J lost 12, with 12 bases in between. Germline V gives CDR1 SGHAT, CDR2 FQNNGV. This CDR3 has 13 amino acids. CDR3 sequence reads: CASSLVRGRELFF. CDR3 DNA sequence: TGTGCCAGCAGCTTAGTCCGGGGGAGGGAACTGTTTTTT. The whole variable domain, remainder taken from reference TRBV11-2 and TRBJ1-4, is EAGVAQSPRYKIIEKRQSVAFWCNPISGHATLYWYQQILGQGPKLLIQFQNNGVVDDSQLPKDRFSAERLKGVDSTLKIQPAKLEDSAVYLCASSLVRGRELFFGSGTQLSVL.

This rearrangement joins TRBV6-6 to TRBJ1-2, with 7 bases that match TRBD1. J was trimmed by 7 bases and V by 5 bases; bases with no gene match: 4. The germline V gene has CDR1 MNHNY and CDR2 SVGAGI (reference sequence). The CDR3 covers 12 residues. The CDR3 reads CASSMTGLGYTF. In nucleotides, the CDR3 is TGTGCCAGCAGTATGACAGGGCTTGGCTACACCTTC.

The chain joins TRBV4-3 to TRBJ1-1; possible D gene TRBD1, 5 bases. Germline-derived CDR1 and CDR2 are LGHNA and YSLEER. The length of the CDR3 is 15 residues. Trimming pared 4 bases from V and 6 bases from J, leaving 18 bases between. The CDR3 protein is CASSPPGRQSSEAFF. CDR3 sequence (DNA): TGCGCCAGCAGCCCGCCCGGGAGACAGAGCTCTGAAGCTTTCTTT.

The chain's CDR3 is CAWSPTGGYFSYNEQFF. CDR3 nucleotides: TGTGCCTGGAGTCCTACAGGGGGGTACTTCTCCTACAATGAGCAGTTCTTC. The chain has TRBV30 and TRBJ2-1; 8 bases fit TRBD1. J gave up 0 bases and V 2 bases, and 9 bases lay outside the gene matches. This CDR3 has 17 amino acids. Germline V gene sequence: CDR1 GTSNPN, CDR2 SVGIG (reference sequence). The full variable domain, rest sourced from reference TRBV30 and TRBJ2-1, is SQTIHQWPATLVQPVGSPLSLECTVEGTSNPNLYWYRQAAGRGLQLLFYSVGIGQISSEVPQNLSASRPQDRQFILSSKKLLLSDSGFYLCAWSPTGGYFSYNEQFFGPGTRLTVL.

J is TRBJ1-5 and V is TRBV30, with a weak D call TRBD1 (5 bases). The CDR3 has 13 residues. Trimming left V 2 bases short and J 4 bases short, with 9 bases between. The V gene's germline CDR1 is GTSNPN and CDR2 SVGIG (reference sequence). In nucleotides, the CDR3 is TGTGCCTGGAGTCGGGGGTTGAATCAGCCCCAGCATTTT. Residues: CAWSRGLNQPQHF. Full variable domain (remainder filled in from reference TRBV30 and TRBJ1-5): SQTIHQWPATLVQPVGSPLSLECTVEGTSNPNLYWYRQAAGRGLQLLFYSVGIGQISSEVPQNLSASRPQDRQFILSSKKLLLSDSGFYLCAWSRGLNQPQHFGDGTRLSIL.

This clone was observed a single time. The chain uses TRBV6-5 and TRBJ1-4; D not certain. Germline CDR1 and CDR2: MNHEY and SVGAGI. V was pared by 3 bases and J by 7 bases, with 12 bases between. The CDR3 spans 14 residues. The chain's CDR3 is CASSYSGFGEKLFF. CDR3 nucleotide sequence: TGTGCCAGCAGTTATTCAGGTTTTGGTGAAAAACTGTTTTTT.

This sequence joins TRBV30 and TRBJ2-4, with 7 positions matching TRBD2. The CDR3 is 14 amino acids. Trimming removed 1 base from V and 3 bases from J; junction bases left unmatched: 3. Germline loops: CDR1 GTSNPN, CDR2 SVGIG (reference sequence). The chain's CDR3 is CAWSGSGVKNIQYF. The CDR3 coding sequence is TGTGCCTGGAGTGGGAGCGGGGTCAAAAACATTCAGTACTTC.

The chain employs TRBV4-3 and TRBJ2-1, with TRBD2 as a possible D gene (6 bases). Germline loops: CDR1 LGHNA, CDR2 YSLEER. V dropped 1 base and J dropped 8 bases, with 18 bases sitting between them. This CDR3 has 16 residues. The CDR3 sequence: CASSQGTYGGMDEQFF. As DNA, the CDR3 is TGCGCCAGCAGCCAAGGCACGTACGGGGGAATGGATGAGCAGTTCTTC.